The rows below give T cell receptor beta chains drawn from one sample of a study of blood T cell repertoires in COVID-19. The protocol was immunoSEQ multiplex PCR, while the TCRdb copy is restricted to in-frame clones and leaves out a portion. This sample yields fewer than 450,000 clones, of which 88% are seen a single time; over 9.5% belongs to the top ten. Sequenced: peripheral blood. Every receptor here comes from a woman between 50 and 59 years old with COVID-19, enrolled during active disease. Both conserved end residues are part of each CDR3. The D gene is left open where the match is weak. Not all rows give a size; the values are once, few, many and, for expanded clones, a class.

J gene | clone size | D gene | V gene | CDR3 protein | CDR3 DNA
TRBJ1-1 | few | NA | TRBV30 | CAWNGGLGGATEAFF | TGTGCCTGGAACGGGGGACTGGGAGGGGCCACTGAAGCTTTCTTT
TRBJ1-5 | once | TRBD1 | TRBV27 | CASSLRGGEMAQHF | TGTGCCAGCAGTTTAAGAGGGGGCGAGATGGCCCAGCATTTT
TRBJ2-2 | NA | NA | TRBV12-5 | CASGTPGASGELFF | TGTGCTAGTGGTACCCCAGGGGCCTCCGGGGAGCTGTTTTTT
TRBJ2-3 | NA | TRBD2 | TRBV5-1 | CASSLGLAGSLDTQYF | TGCGCCAGCTCCCTGGGACTAGCGGGGAGCTTAGATACGCAGTATTTT
TRBJ1-5 | NA | TRBD1 | TRBV27 | CASSFGTDSNQPQHF | TGTGCCAGCAGTTTCGGGACAGATAGCAATCAGCCCCAGCATTTT
TRBJ2-5 | NA | TRBD1 | TRBV5-1 | CASSLAGGETQYF | TGCGCCAGCAGCTTGGCAGGGGGAGAGACCCAGTACTTC
TRBJ1-1 | NA | NA | TRBV30 | CAWTPFSNTEAFF | TGTGCCTGGACCCCCTTCAGTAACACTGAAGCTTTCTTT
TRBJ2-5 | NA | TRBD1 | TRBV7-9 | CASSSGTGAPETQYF | TGTGCCAGCAGCTCCGGGACAGGGGCACCGGAGACCCAGTACTTC
TRBJ1-1 | NA | TRBD1 | TRBV19 | CASSIVRTGEAFF | TGTGCCAGTAGTATAGTGCGGACAGGTGAAGCTTTCTTT
TRBJ2-1 | NA | TRBD2 | TRBV10-1 | CASSDSYSGGDEQFF | TGCGCCAGCAGCGACTCCTATAGCGGGGGCGATGAGCAGTTCTTC
TRBJ1-1 | NA | NA | TRBV18 | CASSLGRATEAFF | TGTGCCAGCTCTCTCGGGAGGGCCACTGAAGCTTTCTTT
TRBJ1-4 | few | NA | TRBV7-8 | CASSSGRGEKLFF | TGTGCCAGCAGCTCGGGACGGGGGGAAAAACTGTTTTTT
TRBJ2-1 | few | NA | TRBV3-1/TRBV3-2 | CASSQGVQSNEQFF | TGTGCCAGCAGCCAAGGGGTACAGTCCAATGAGCAGTTCTTC
TRBJ1-5 | NA | NA | TRBV19 | CASSISQGSRPQHF | TGTGCCAGTAGTATCTCTCAGGGGTCGAGGCCCCAGCATTTT
TRBJ1-1 | NA | NA | TRBV7-9 | CASSSSQGTEAFF | TGTGCCAGCAGCTCATCCCAGGGGACTGAAGCTTTCTTT
TRBJ1-2 | NA | NA | TRBV10-3 | CAIAPGEGYGYTF | TGTGCCATCGCCCCGGGGGAGGGCTATGGCTACACCTTC
TRBJ1-2 | NA | TRBD1 | TRBV6-5 | CASSRGTVYGYTF | TGTGCCAGCAGCCGTGGGACAGTCTATGGCTACACCTTC
TRBJ2-7 | few | NA | TRBV11-2 | CASSLGGRVNEQYF | TGTGCCAGCAGCTTAGGTGGCAGGGTCAACGAGCAGTACTTC
TRBJ2-1 | NA | NA | TRBV7-9 | CASLAPDKLHNEQFF | TGTGCCAGCTTAGCTCCGGATAAGCTGCACAATGAGCAGTTCTTC
TRBJ1-5 | once | TRBD1 | TRBV30 | CAWRTGGSNQPQHF | TGTGCCTGGAGGACAGGGGGGAGCAATCAGCCCCAGCATTTT
TRBJ2-3 | NA | TRBD2 | TRBV5-1 | CASSHRTSGGGTDTQYF | TGCGCCAGCAGCCATCGGACTAGCGGGGGGGGCACAGATACGCAGTATTTT
TRBJ2-5 | NA | TRBD1 | TRBV27 | CASSSPGTGLETQYF | TGTGCCAGCAGTTCACCCGGGACAGGTCTAGAGACCCAGTACTTC
TRBJ1-2 | NA | NA | TRBV7-2 | CASSLRGISGYTF | TGTGCCAGCAGCTTGAGAGGGATTAGCGGCTACACCTTC
TRBJ2-7 | NA | NA | TRBV6-5 | CASSYRAGEQYF | TGTGCCAGCAGTTACAGGGCGGGCGAGCAGTACTTC
TRBJ1-1 | NA | NA | TRBV29-1 | CSSTGTTEAFF | TGCAGTTCCACTGGTACCACTGAAGCTTTCTTT
TRBJ2-6 | NA | NA | TRBV27 | CASSLFRFSGANVLTF | TGTGCCAGCAGTTTATTCCGGTTCTCTGGGGCCAACGTCCTGACTTTC
TRBJ1-3 | once | TRBD1 | TRBV6-1 | CASSEMGTEGNTIYF | TGTGCCAGCAGTGAAATGGGGACAGAAGGAAACACCATATATTTT
TRBJ2-7 | NA | NA | TRBV7-2 | CASSLPLFEQYF | TGTGCCAGCAGCTTACCCCTATTCGAGCAGTACTTC
TRBJ1-2 | once | TRBD1 | TRBV2 | CASSELGQGASGYTF | TGTGCCAGCAGTGAATTAGGACAGGGGGCTTCTGGCTACACCTTC
TRBJ1-4 | NA | NA | TRBV4-1 | CASSQVAMNEKLFF | TGCGCCAGCAGCCAAGTAGCAATGAATGAAAAACTGTTTTTT
TRBJ2-3 | NA | TRBD2 | TRBV7-6 | CASSPAGATDTQYF | TGTGCCAGCAGCCCAGCGGGGGCGACAGATACGCAGTATTTT
TRBJ1-5 | NA | NA | TRBV19 | CASSQAGYSNQPQHF | TGTGCCAGTAGTCAGGCAGGTTATAGCAATCAGCCCCAGCATTTT
TRBJ2-5 | few | NA | TRBV12-3/TRBV12-4 | CASRELEETQYF | TGTGCCAGCAGGGAGTTGGAGGAGACCCAGTACTTC
TRBJ1-2 | NA | TRBD1 | TRBV2 | CASTDQDRGYNGYTF | TGTGCCAGCACCGACCAGGACAGGGGTTATAATGGCTACACCTTC
TRBJ2-2 | NA | NA | TRBV28 | CASKESTGELFF | TGTGCCAGCAAGGAGAGCACCGGGGAGCTGTTTTTT
TRBJ1-1 | few | NA | TRBV20-1 | CSASRSEAFF | TGCAGTGCTAGCAGGTCTGAAGCTTTCTTT
TRBJ1-4 | once | NA | TRBV30 | CAWNIRGANEKLFF | TGTGCCTGGAACATCAGGGGTGCTAATGAAAAACTGTTTTTT
TRBJ1-2 | NA | TRBD1 | TRBV27 | CASSLLGTGILYGYTF | TGTGCCAGCAGTCTACTAGGGACAGGGATCCTATATGGCTACACCTTC
TRBJ1-1 | few | NA | TRBV28 | CASRTRQTNTEAFF | TGTGCCAGCAGGACCCGACAGACGAACACTGAAGCTTTCTTT
TRBJ1-1 | NA | NA | TRBV7-8 | CASSTTGQPGGTEAFF | TGTGCCAGCAGCACTACCGGACAGCCTGGGGGAACTGAAGCTTTCTTT
TRBJ1-1 | many | NA | TRBV29-1 | CSVEVGTLRTEAFF | TGCAGCGTTGAAGTGGGGACATTAAGGACTGAAGCTTTCTTT
TRBJ1-5 | NA | NA | TRBV19 | CASSIRGGISNQPQHF | TGTGCCAGTAGTATCCGAGGAGGGATAAGCAATCAGCCCCAGCATTTT
TRBJ2-1 | NA | NA | TRBV27 | CASSLLGAREQFF | TGTGCCAGCAGTCTATTGGGGGCCCGGGAGCAGTTCTTC
TRBJ1-5 | NA | NA | TRBV18 | CASSREFILPQHF | TGTGCCAGCTCGCGGGAGTTTATCCTGCCCCAGCATTTT
TRBJ1-4 | NA | TRBD1 | TRBV5-1 | CASSPGDRGNEKLFF | TGCGCCAGCAGCCCTGGGGACAGGGGTAATGAAAAACTGTTTTTT
TRBJ1-1 | NA | TRBD1 | TRBV29-1 | CASQGATEAFF | TGCGCCTCTCAGGGGGCCACTGAAGCTTTCTTT
TRBJ2-5 | NA | NA | TRBV19 | CASSFGGPRETQYF | TGTGCCAGTAGTTTCGGGGGTCCTCGGGAGACCCAGTACTTC
TRBJ1-3 | NA | TRBD1 | TRBV6-1 | CASSEGGTGLNTIYF | TGTGCCAGCAGTGAAGGGGGGACAGGGCTGAACACCATATATTTT
TRBJ1-2 | NA | TRBD1 | TRBV2 | CASSPPDRYYGYTF | TGTGCCAGCAGTCCCCCGGACAGGTACTATGGCTACACCTTC
TRBJ2-5 | NA | NA | TRBV9 | CASSVESGVRETQYF | TGTGCCAGCAGCGTGGAATCAGGGGTACGGGAGACCCAGTACTTC
TRBJ1-6 | NA | NA | TRBV19 | CASSNTGFDSPLHF | TGTGCCAGTAGTAATACAGGGTTCGACTCACCCCTCCACTTT
TRBJ1-1 | few | NA | TRBV16 | CASSRIGGINTEAFF | TGTGCCAGCAGCCGAATCGGGGGGATAAACACTGAAGCTTTCTTT
TRBJ1-2 | NA | NA | TRBV4-2 | CASSQDPGLYGYTF | TGTGCCAGCAGCCAAGATCCCGGACTCTATGGCTACACCTTC
TRBJ1-3 | NA | NA | TRBV19 | CASSFATPFVRSGNTIYF | TGTGCCAGTAGTTTCGCTACCCCCTTCGTTCGCTCTGGAAACACCATATATTTT
TRBJ1-4 | NA | TRBD1 | TRBV6-1 | CASSEGTGINEKLFF | TGTGCCAGCAGTGAAGGGACAGGGATAAATGAAAAACTGTTTTTT
TRBJ1-4 | NA | TRBD1 | TRBV4-1 | CASSQASLGTVNEKLFF | TGCGCCAGCAGCCAAGCCTCCCTCGGGACAGTTAATGAAAAACTGTTTTTT
TRBJ2-3 | NA | TRBD2 | TRBV6-5 | CASSTAGGRDTQYF | TGTGCCAGCAGTACAGCGGGGGGGAGAGATACGCAGTATTTT